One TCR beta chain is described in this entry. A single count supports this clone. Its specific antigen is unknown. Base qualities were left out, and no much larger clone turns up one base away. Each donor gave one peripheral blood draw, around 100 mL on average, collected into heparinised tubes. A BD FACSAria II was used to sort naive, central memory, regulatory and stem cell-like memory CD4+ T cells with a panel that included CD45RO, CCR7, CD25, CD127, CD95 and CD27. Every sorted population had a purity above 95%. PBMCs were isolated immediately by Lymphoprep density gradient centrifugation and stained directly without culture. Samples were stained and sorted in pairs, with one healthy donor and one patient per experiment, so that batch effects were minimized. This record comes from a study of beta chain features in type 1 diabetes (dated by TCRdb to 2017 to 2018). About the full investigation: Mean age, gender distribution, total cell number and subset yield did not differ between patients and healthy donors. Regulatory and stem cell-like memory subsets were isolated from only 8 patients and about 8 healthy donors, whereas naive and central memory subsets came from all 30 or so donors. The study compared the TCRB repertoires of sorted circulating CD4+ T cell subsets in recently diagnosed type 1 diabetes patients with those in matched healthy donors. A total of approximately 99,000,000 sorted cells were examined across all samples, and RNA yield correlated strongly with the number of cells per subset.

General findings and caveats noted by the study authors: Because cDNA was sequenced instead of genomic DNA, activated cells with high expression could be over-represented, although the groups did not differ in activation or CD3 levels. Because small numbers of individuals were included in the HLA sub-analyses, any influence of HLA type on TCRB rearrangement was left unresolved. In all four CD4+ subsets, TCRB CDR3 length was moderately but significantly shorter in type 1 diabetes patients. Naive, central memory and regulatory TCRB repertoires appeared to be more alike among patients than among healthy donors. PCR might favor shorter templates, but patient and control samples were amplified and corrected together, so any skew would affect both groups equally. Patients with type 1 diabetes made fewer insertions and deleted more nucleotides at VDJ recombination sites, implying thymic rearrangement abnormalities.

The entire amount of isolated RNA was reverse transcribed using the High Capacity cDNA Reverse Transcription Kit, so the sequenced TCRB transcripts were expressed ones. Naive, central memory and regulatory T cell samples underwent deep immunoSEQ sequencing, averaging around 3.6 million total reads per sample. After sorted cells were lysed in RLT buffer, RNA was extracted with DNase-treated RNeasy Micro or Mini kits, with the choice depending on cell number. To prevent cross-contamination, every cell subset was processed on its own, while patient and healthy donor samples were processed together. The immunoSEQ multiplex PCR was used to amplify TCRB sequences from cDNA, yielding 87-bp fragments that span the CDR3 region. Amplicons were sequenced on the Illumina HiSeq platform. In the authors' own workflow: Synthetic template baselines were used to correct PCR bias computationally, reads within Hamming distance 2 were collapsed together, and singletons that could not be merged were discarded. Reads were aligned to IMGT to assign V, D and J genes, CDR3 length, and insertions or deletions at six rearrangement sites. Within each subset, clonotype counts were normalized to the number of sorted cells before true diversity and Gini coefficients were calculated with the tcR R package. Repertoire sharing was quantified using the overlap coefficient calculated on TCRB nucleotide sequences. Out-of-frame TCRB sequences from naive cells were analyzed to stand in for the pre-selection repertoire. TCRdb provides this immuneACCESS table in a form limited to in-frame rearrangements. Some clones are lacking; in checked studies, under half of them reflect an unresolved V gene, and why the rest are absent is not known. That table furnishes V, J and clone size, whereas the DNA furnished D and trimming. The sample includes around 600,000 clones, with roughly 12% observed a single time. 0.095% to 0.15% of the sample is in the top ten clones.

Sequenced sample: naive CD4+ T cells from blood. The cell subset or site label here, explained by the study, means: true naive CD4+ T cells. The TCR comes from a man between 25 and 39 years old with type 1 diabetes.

The CDR3 region reads CASSFRTGELFF. In nucleotides, the sequence is TGTGCCAGCAGCTTCAGAACCGGGGAGCTGTTTTTT. This receptor chain uses TRBV7-9 and TRBJ2-2, with the identity of the D gene unclear. The V and J ends are trimmed by 3 bases and 5 bases, leaving 4 bases between them. The CDR1 and CDR2 encoded by the germline V gene (reference sequence) are SEHNR and FQNEAQ. The CDR3 runs 12 residues from the cysteine to the phenylalanine. Kept here is only the CDR3 DNA, which spans 36 bases and is read in frame from base 1. Supplemented by the reference TRBV7-9 and TRBJ2-2 proteins around the CDR3, the complete variable domain is DTGVSQNPRHKITKRGQNVTFRCDPISEHNRLYWYRQTLGQGPEFLTYFQNEAQLEKSRLLSDRFSAERPKGSFSTLEIQRTEQGDSAMYLCASSFRTGELFFGEGSRLTVL.